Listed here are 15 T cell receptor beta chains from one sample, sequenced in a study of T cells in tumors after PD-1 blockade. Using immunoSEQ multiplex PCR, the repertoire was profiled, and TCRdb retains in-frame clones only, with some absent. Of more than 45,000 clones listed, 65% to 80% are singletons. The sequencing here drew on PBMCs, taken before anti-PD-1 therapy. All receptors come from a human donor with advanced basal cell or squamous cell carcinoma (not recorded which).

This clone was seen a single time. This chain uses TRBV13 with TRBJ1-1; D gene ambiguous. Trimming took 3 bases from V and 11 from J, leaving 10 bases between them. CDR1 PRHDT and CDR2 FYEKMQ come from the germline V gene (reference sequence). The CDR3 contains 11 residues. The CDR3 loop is CASSFGSDAFF. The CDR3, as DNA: TGTGCCAGCAGCTTCGGAAGCGATGCTTTCTTT.

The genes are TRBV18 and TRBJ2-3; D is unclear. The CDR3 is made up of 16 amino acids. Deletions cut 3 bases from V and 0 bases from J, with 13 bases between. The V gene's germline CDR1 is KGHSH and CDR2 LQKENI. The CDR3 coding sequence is TGTGCCAGCTCACCGGTGGGCGTCTCTAGCACAGATACGCAGTATTTT. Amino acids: CASSPVGVSSTDTQYF.

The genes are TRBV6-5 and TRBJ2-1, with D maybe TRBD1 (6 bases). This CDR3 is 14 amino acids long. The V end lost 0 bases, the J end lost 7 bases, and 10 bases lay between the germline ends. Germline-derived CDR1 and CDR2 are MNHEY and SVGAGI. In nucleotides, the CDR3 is TGTGCCAGCAGTTACTCGGGGGCGCGAAATGAGCAGTTCTTC. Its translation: CASSYSGARNEQFF.

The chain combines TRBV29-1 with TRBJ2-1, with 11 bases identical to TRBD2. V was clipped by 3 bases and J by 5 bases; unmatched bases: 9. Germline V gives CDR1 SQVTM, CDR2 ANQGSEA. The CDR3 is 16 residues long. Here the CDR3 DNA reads TGCAGCGTTGACCCCCAGGGACTAGCGGTTCACAATGAGCAGTTCTTC. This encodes CSVDPQGLAVHNEQFF.

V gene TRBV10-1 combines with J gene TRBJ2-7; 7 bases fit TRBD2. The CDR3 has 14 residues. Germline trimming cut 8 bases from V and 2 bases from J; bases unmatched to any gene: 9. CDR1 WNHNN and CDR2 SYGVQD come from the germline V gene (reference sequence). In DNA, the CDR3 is TGCGCCAGCCCGGGGGGTAGCAACACCTACGAGCAGTACTTC. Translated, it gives CASPGGSNTYEQYF.

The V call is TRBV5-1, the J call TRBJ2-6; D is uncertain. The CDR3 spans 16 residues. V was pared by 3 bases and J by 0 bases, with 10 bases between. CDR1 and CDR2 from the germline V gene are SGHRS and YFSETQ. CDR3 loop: CASSSSVNSGANVLTF. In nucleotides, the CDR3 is TGCGCCAGCAGCTCGTCCGTTAACTCTGGGGCCAACGTCCTGACTTTC. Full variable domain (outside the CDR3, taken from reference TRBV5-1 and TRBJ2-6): KAGVTQTPRYLIKTRGQQVTLSCSPISGHRSVSWYQQTPGQGLQFLFEYFSETQRNKGNFPGRFSGRQFSNSRSEMNVSTLELGDSALYLCASSSSVNSGANVLTFGAGSRLTVL.

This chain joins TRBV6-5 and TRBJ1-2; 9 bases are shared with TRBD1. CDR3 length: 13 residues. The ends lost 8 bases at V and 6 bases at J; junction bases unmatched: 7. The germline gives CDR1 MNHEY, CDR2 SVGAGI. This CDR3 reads CASEGQGPDGYTF. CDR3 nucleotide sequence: TGTGCCAGCGAGGGACAGGGCCCAGATGGCTACACCTTC.

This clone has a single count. The CDR3 sequence is CASRHTRGGVAGELFF. The CDR3 nucleotides read TGCGCCAGCCGACACACCAGAGGTGGTGTGGCCGGGGAGCTGTTTTTT. The chain recombines TRBV5-1 with TRBJ2-2, with D unclear. Germline V lookup: CDR1 SGHRS, CDR2 YFSETQ. Trimming took off 7 bases at V and 6 bases at J, with 22 bases between the two ends. This CDR3 comprises 16 residues. Filled out from reference TRBV5-1 and TRBJ2-2, the complete variable domain reads KAGVTQTPRYLIKTRGQQVTLSCSPISGHRSVSWYQQTPGQGLQFLFEYFSETQRNKGNFPGRFSGRQFSNSRSEMNVSTLELGDSALYLCASRHTRGGVAGELFFGEGSRLTVL.

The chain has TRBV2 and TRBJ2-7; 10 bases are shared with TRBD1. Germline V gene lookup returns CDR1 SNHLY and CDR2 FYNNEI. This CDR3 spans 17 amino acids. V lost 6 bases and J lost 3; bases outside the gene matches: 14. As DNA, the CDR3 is TGTGCCAGCAGCTTAGAACCCGGGACAGGGGTGCTCTACGAGCAGTACTTC. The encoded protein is CASSLEPGTGVLYEQYF. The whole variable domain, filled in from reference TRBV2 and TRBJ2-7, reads EPEVTQTPSHQVTQMGQEVILRCVPISNHLYFYWYRQILGQKVEFLVSFYNNEISEKSEIFDDQFSVERPDGSNFTLKIRSTKLEDSAMYFCASSLEPGTGVLYEQYFGPGTRLTVT.

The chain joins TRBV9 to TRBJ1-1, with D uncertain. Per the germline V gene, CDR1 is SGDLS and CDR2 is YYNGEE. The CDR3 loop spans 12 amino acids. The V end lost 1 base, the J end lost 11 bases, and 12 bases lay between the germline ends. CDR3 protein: CASSVQLQRAFF. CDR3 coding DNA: TGTGCCAGCAGCGTACAGTTGCAGCGGGCTTTCTTT.

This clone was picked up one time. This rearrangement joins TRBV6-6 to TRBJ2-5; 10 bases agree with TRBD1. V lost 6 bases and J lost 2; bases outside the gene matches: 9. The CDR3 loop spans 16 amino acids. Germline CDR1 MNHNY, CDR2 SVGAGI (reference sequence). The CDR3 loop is CASSRGTGVRQETQYF. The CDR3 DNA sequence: TGTGCCAGCAGCCGTGGGACAGGGGTCCGTCAAGAGACCCAGTACTTC.

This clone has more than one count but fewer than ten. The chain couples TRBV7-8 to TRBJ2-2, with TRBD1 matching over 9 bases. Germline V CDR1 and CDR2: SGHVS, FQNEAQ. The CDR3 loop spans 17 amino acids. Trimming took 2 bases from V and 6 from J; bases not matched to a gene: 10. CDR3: CASSLIGQGTRSGELFF. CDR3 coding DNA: TGTGCCAGCAGCTTAATTGGACAGGGGACCAGGTCCGGGGAGCTGTTTTTT. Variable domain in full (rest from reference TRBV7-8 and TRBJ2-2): GAGVSQSPRYKVAKRGQDVALRCDPISGHVSLFWYQQALGQGPEFLTYFQNEAQLDKSGLPSDRFFAERPEGSVSTLKIQRTQQEDSAVYLCASSLIGQGTRSGELFFGEGSRLTVL.

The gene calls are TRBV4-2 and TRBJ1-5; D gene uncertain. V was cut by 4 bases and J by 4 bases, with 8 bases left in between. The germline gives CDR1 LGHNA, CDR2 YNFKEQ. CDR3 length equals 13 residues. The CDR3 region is CASSRTANQPQHF. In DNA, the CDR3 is TGTGCCAGCAGCCGGACCGCAAATCAGCCCCAGCATTTT.

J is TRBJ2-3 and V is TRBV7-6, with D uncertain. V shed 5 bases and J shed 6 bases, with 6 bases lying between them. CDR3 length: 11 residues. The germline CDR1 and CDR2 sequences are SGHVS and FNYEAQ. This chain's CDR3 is CASSAGDTQYF. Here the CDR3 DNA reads TGTGCCAGCAGCGCCGGGGATACGCAGTATTTT.

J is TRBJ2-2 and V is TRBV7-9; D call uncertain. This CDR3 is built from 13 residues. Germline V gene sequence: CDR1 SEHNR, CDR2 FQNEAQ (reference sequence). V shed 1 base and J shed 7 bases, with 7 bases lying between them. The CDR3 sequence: CASSLVGGGELFF. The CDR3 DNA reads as TGTGCCAGCAGCTTAGTGGGCGGCGGGGAGCTGTTTTTT.